What follows are 15 T cell receptor beta chains derived from one specimen sequenced in a study of T-cell memory formation after mild COVID-19. Using its own MiXCR run on the 5' RACE reads, TCRdb lists one record per CDR3 protein. The sample comprises approximately 350,000 distinct CDR3 sequences, approximately 15% of which are singletons, and around a fifth rests with the top ten. Specimen: PBMCs or a T cell subset sorted from them (not recorded which). These TCRs come from a man aged 18-30 years who had mild COVID-19 (a few samples of this study predate the infection). Cell type and time point are not known.

Only a few counts were recorded for this clonotype. The CDR3 DNA is TGCGCCAGCAGCCATATCGCCGGGACTCGAGTAGACAATGAGCAGTTCTTC. It is translated as CASSHIAGTRVDNEQFF. V usage is TRBV5-1 and J usage is TRBJ2-1; D perhaps matches TRBD2 (6 bases). Trimming left V 4 bases short and J 5 bases short, with 22 bases between. CDR3 length equals 17 residues. CDR1 and CDR2 from the germline V gene are SGHRS and YFSETQ.

J is TRBJ2-2 and V is TRBV7-9, with 10 bases fitting TRBD2. The CDR3 is 16 amino acids. Looked up from germline, CDR1 is SEHNR and CDR2 is FQNEAQ (reference sequence). After removal of 5 bases from V and 5 bases from J, the junction contained 8 bases not matched to a gene. The CDR3 loop is CASSGPAGGRTGELFF. CDR3 nucleotide sequence: TGTGCCAGCAGCGGCCCAGCGGGGGGGAGGACCGGGGAGCTGTTTTTT. Supplemented by reference TRBV7-9 and TRBJ2-2, the full variable domain reads DTGVSQNPRHKITKRGQNVTFRCDPISEHNRLYWYRQTLGQGPEFLTYFQNEAQLEKSRLLSDRFSAERPKGSFSTLEIQRTEQGDSAMYLCASSGPAGGRTGELFFGEGSRLTVL.

This sequence joins TRBV6-2 or TRBV6-3 and TRBJ1-5; 7 nucleotides match TRBD1. V dropped 6 bases and J dropped 5; count of bases not matched to a gene: 4. CDR1 MNHEY and CDR2 SVGEGT come from the germline V gene. CDR3 length: 13 amino acids. The CDR3 region is CASSQGVHQPQHF. The CDR3 nucleotides read TGTGCCAGCAGCCAGGGGGTCCATCAGCCCCAGCATTTT.

The chain carries TRBV7-3 and TRBJ2-3; 8 nucleotides align to TRBD2. The CDR3 is made up of 15 amino acids. Germline V lookup: CDR1 SGHTA, CDR2 FQGTGA. V shed 2 bases, J shed 4 bases, and the junction held 5 bases outside the gene matches. DNA for the CDR3: TGTGCCAGCAGCTTAGAAGCGGGGGAAGCAGATACGCAGTATTTT. Amino acid sequence: CASSLEAGEADTQYF.

The rearrangement joins TRBV9 to TRBJ1-5; possibly TRBD1 for D (5 bases). The CDR3 runs to 18 residues. Germline V gene lookup returns CDR1 SGDLS and CDR2 YYNGEE. With 4 bases removed from V and 5 bases from J, the gap between germline ends came to 25 bases. The CDR3 region has the DNA TGTGCCAGCAGCCCCCGAGAGGGGTCCCAGGCTACCGATCAGCCCCAGCATTTT. As protein: CASSPREGSQATDQPQHF.

This clonotype has only a few counts. This chain connects TRBV5-1 to TRBJ1-4; no firm D call. Germline CDR1 and CDR2: SGHRS and YFSETQ. The CDR3 spans 14 residues. V shed 0 bases and J shed 4 bases, with 7 bases lying between them. This CDR3 reads CASSLAVGNEKLFF. The CDR3, as DNA: TGCGCCAGCAGCTTGGCCGTGGGTAATGAAAAACTGTTTTTT.

This clonotype was counted many times. This rearrangement joins TRBV2 to TRBJ2-3; 9 bases line up with TRBD2. Germline CDR1 and CDR2: SNHLY and FYNNEI. Trimming cost V 5 bases and J 5 bases; bases outside gene matches: 8. The CDR3 extends over 15 amino acids. CDR3 DNA: TGTGCCAGCAGTCGCGGGGGGGCCATAGGAGATACGCAGTATTTT. Translated, it gives CASSRGGAIGDTQYF.

V is TRBV12-3 or TRBV12-4 and J is TRBJ2-7, with D possibly called TRBD1 or TRBD2 (5 bases each). V lost 5 bases, J lost 5 bases, and 10 bases lay in between. CDR3 length equals 12 residues. As DNA, the CDR3 is TGTGCCAGCAGTATCCGGGACCACGAGCAGTACGTC. It specifies CASSIRDHEQYV.

This chain joins TRBV6-2 or TRBV6-3 and TRBJ2-1; 8 bases are shared with TRBD1. The CDR3 covers 15 residues. CDR1 MNHEY and CDR2 SVGEGT come from the germline V gene. The V and J ends lost 7 bases and 2 bases, in that order; junction bases with no gene match: 7. CDR3 amino acids: CASTPGGAAYNEQFF. Written as DNA, the CDR3 is TGTGCCAGCACCCCAGGGGGCGCCGCCTACAATGAGCAGTTCTTC.

This rearrangement joins TRBV10-3 to TRBJ1-1; possibly TRBD1 for D (6 bases). The CDR3 is made up of 13 amino acids. V lost 6 bases and J lost 5, with 13 bases in between. CDR1 is ENHRY, CDR2 SYGVKD, per germline. The CDR3 protein is CAIRPQGGTEAFF. The DNA of the CDR3 is TGTGCCATCAGACCACAGGGAGGTACTGAAGCTTTCTTT.

In its sample, this clonotype was seen many times. The chain couples TRBV7-2 to TRBJ1-5; D gene unclear. The CDR3 totals 14 residues. The V gene's germline CDR1 is SGHTA and CDR2 FQGNSA. V was trimmed by 0 bases and J by 1 base, leaving 4 bases between them. CDR3 DNA sequence: TGTGCCAGCAGCTTAGCCCCCAGCAATCAGCCCCAGCATTTT. It specifies CASSLAPSNQPQHF.

This chain joins TRBV11-2 and TRBJ1-1; tentatively, D is TRBD1 (6 bases). V dropped 5 bases and J dropped 4 bases, with 14 bases sitting between them. The CDR3 spans 14 residues. Looked up from germline, CDR1 is SGHAT and CDR2 is FQNNGV. CDR3 loop: CASSILQGSTEAFF. CDR3 nucleotides: TGTGCCAGCAGCATCCTACAGGGAAGCACTGAAGCTTTCTTT.

The rearrangement links TRBV29-1 to TRBJ2-3; 15 nucleotides align to TRBD2. V shed 3 bases and J 1 base; nucleotides not matched to a gene: 11. Germline lookup yields CDR1 SQVTM and CDR2 ANQGSEA. This CDR3 comprises 19 residues. DNA of the CDR3: TGCAGCGTTGAGGGGACTAGCGGGGGGCAACATATCTGCACAGATACGCAGTATTTT. It specifies CSVEGTSGGQHICTDTQYF.

This clonotype has just one count. The gene calls are TRBV6-6 and TRBJ1-4; no definite D call. The CDR3 is 13 residues long. The V end was cut by 6 bases, the J end by 8 bases, with 13 bases between. Germline V gives CDR1 MNHNY, CDR2 SVGAGI (reference sequence). The CDR3 DNA follows: TGTGCCAGCAGCCAGACGGTTTGGGAAAAACTGTTTTTT. Translated, it gives CASSQTVWEKLFF.

A few counts support this clonotype. CDR3: CASSINRAGELFF. DNA for the CDR3: TGTGCCAGCAGCATTAACAGGGCCGGGGAGCTGTTTTTT. V and J are TRBV7-7 and TRBJ2-2; tentatively, D is TRBD1 (6 bases). Trimming stripped 5 bases from V and 6 bases from J, with 10 bases between. The CDR3 extends over 13 amino acids. CDR1 and CDR2 from the germline V gene are SSHAT and FNYEAQ (reference sequence).